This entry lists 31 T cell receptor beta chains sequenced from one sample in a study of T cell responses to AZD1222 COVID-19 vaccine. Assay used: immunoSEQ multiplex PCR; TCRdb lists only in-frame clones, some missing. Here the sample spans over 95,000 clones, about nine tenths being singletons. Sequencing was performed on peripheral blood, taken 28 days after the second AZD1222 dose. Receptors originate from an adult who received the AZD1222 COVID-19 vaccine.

In nucleotides, the CDR3 is TGTGCCAGCATTGCCGGGACTTACTCCTACAATGAGCAGTTCTTC. It is translated as CASIAGTYSYNEQFF. The chain combines TRBV2 with TRBJ2-1, with D possibly being TRBD2 (6 bases). The CDR3 is 15 amino acids. Germline V lookup: CDR1 SNHLY, CDR2 FYNNEI. V gave up 7 bases and J gave up 0 bases, with 13 bases separating them.

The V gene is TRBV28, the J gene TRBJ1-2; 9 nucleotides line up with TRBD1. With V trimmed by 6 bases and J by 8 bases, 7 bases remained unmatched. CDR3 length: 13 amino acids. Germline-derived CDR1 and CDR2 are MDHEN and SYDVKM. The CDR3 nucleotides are TGTGCCAGCAGCCAGGGGACAGGGAACGGCTACACCTTC. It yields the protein CASSQGTGNGYTF.

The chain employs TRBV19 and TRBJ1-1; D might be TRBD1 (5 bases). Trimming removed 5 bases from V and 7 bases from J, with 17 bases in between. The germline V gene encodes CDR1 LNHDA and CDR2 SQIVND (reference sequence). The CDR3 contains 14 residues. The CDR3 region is CASSAGERRVEAFF. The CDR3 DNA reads TGTGCCAGTAGTGCGGGGGAGCGGAGGGTTGAAGCTTTCTTT.

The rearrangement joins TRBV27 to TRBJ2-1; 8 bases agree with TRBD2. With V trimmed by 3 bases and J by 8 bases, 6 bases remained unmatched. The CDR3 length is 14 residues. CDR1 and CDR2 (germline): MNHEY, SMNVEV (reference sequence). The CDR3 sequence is CASSFLRTSHEQFF. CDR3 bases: TGTGCCAGCAGTTTTCTGAGGACTAGCCATGAGCAGTTCTTC.

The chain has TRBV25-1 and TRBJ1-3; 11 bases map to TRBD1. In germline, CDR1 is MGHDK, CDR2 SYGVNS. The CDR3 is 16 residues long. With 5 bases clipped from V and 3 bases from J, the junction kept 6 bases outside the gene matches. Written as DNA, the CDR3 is TGTGCCAGCAGTTCCCGGGACAGGGGGTTTGGAAACACCATATATTTT. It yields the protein CASSSRDRGFGNTIYF.

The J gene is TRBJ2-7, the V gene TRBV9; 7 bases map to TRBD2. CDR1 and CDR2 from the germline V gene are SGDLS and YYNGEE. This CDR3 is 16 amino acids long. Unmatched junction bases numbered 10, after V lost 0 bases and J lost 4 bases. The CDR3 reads CASSVAPGSGTYEQYF. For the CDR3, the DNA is TGTGCCAGCAGCGTAGCCCCAGGAAGCGGGACGTACGAGCAGTACTTC.

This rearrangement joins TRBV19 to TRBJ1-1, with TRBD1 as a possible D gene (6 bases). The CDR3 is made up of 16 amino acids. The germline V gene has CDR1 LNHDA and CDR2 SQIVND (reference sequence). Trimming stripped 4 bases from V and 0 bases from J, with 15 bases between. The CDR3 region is CASSTPTTGMNTEAFF. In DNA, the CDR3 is TGTGCCAGTAGTACCCCCACGACAGGCATGAACACTGAAGCTTTCTTT. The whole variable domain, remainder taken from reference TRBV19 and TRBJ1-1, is DGGITQSPKYLFRKEGQNVTLSCEQNLNHDAMYWYRQDPGQGLRLIYYSQIVNDFQKGDIAEGYSVSREKKESFPLTVTSAQKNPTAFYLCASSTPTTGMNTEAFFGQGTRLTVV.

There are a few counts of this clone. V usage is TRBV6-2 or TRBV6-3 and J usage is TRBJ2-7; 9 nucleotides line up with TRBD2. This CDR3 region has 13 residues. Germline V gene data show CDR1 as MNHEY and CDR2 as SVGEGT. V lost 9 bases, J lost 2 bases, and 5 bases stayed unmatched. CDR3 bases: TGTGCCAGTACCCCTAGCGGGACCTACGAGCAGTACTTC. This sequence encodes CASTPSGTYEQYF.

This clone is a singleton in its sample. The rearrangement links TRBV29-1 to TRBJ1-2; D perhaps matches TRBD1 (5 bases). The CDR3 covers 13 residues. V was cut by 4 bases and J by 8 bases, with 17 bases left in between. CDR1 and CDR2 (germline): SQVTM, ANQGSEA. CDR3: CSVGGVSLGGYTF. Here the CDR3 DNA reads TGCAGCGTTGGAGGGGTCAGCCTGGGGGGCTACACCTTC.

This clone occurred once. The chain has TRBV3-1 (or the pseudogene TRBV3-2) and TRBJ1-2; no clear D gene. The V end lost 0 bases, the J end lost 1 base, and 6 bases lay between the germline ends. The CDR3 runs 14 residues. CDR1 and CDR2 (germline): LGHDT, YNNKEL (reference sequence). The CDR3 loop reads CASSQDLVNYGYTF. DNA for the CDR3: TGTGCCAGCAGCCAAGATCTAGTTAACTATGGCTACACCTTC.

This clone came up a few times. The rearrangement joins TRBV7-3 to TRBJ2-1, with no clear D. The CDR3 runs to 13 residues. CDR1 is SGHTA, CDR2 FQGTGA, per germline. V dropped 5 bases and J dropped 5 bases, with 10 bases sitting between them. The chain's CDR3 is CASSPGSNNEQFF. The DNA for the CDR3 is TGTGCCAGCAGCCCTGGTTCGAACAATGAGCAGTTCTTC.

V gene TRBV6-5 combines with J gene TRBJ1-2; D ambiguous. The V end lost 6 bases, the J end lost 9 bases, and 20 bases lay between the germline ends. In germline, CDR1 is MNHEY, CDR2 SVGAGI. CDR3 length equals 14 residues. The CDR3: CASRPDLTPTRYTF. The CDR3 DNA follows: TGTGCCAGCAGGCCGGACCTCACCCCTACACGCTACACCTTC.

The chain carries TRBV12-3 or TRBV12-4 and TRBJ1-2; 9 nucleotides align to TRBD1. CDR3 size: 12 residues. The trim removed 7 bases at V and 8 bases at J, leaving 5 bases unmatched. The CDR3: CASTPDRGGYTF. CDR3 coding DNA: TGTGCCAGCACCCCGGACAGGGGCGGCTACACCTTC.

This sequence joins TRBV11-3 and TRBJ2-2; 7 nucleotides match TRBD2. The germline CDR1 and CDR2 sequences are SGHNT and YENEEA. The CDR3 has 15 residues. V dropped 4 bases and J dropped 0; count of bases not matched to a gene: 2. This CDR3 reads CASSSSGTNTGELFF. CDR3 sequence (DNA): TGTGCCAGCAGCTCCAGCGGGACGAACACCGGGGAGCTGTTTTTT.

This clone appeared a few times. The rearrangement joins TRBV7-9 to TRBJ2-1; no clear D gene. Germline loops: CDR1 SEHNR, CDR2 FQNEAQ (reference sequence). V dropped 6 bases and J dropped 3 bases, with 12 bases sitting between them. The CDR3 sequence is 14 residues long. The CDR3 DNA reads TGTGCCAGCAGGACCGACAAGAGCTACAATGAGCAGTTCTTC. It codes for CASRTDKSYNEQFF.

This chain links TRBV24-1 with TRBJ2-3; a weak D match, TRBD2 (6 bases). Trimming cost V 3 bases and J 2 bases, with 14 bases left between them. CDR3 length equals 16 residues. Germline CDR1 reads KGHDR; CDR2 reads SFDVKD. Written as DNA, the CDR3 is TGTGCCACCAGTGATCCCGATCCTAGCGCCACAGATACGCAGTATTTT. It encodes CATSDPDPSATDTQYF.

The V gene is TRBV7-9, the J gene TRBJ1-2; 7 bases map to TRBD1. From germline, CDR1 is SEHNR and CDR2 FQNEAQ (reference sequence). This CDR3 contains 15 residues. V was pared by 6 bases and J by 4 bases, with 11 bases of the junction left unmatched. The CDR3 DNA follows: TGTGCCAGCAGACCACAGGCCCCAGGGGGCTATGGCTACACCTTC. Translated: CASRPQAPGGYGYTF.

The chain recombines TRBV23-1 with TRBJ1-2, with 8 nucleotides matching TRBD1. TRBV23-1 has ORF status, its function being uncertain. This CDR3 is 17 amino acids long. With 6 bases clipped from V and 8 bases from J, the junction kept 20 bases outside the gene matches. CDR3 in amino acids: CASSPSPWPDREGGYTF. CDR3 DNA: TGCGCCAGCAGCCCATCCCCCTGGCCGGACAGGGAAGGAGGCTACACCTTC.

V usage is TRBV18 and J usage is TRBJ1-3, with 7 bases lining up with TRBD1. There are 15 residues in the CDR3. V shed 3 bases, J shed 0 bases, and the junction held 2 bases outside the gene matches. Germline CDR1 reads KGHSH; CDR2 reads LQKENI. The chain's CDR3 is CASSPGTASGNTIYF. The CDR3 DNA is TGTGCCAGCTCACCTGGGACAGCCTCTGGAAACACCATATATTTT.

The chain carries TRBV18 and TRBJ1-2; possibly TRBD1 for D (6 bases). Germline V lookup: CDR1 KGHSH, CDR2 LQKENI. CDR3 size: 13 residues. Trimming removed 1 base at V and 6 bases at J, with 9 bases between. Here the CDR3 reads CASSPQGEDGYTF. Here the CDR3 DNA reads TGTGCCAGCTCACCACAGGGGGAGGATGGCTACACCTTC. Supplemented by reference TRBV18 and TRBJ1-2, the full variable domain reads NAGVMQNPRHLVRRRGQEARLRCSPMKGHSHVYWYRQLPEEGLKFMVYLQKENIIDESGMPKERFSAEFPKEGPSILRIQQVVRGDSAAYFCASSPQGEDGYTFGSGTRLTVV.

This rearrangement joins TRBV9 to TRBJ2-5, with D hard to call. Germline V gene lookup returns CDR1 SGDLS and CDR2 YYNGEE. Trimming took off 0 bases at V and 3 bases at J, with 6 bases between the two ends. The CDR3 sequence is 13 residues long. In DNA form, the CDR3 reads TGTGCCAGCAGCGTAGAGCCCAAAGAGACCCAGTACTTC. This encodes CASSVEPKETQYF.

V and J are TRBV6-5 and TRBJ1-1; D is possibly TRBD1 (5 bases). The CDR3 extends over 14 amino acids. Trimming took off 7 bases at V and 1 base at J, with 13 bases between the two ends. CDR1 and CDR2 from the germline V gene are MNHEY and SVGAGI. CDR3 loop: CASKGWGWNTEAFF. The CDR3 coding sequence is TGTGCCAGCAAGGGGTGGGGTTGGAACACTGAAGCTTTCTTT.

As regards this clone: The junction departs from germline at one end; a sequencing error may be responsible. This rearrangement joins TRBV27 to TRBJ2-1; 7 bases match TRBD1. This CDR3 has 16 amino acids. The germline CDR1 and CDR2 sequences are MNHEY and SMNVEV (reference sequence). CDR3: CASTLAGTDLNNEQFF. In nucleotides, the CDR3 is TGTGCCAGCACTTTAGCCGGGACAGACCTCAACAATGAGCAGTTCTTC.

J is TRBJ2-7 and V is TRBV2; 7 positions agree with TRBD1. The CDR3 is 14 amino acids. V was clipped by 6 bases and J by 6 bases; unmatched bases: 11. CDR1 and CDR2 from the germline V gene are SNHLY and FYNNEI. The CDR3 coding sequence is TGTGCCAGCAGGACGCCGGGACAGCAGGGCGAGCAGTACTTC. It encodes CASRTPGQQGEQYF.

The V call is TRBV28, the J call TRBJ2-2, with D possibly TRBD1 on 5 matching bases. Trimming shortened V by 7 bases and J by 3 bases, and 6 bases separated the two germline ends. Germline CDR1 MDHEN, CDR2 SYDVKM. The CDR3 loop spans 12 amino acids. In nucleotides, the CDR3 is TGTGCCAGCAACAGGTACACCGGGGAGCTGTTTTTT. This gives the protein CASNRYTGELFF.

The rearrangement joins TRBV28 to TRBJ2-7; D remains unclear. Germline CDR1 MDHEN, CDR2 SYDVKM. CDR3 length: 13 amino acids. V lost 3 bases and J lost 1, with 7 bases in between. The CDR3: CASSLSQSYEQYF. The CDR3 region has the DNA TGTGCCAGCAGTTTGAGTCAATCCTACGAGCAGTACTTC.

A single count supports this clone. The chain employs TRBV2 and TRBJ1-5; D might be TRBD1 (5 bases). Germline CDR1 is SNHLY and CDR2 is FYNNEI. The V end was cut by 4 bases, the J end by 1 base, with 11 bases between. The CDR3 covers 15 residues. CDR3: CASSVGEKSNQPQHF. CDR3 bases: TGTGCCAGCAGTGTAGGGGAGAAAAGCAATCAGCCCCAGCATTTT.

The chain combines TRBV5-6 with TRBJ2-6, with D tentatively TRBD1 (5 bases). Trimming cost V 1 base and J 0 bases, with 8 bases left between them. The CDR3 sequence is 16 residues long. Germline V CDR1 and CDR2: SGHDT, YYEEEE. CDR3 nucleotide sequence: TGTGCCAGCAGCTTGCAGGGTCCCTCTGGGGCCAACGTCCTGACTTTC. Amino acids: CASSLQGPSGANVLTF. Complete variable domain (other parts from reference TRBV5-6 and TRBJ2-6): DAGVTQSPTHLIKTRGQQVTLRCSPKSGHDTVSWYQQALGQGPQFIFQYYEEEERQRGNFPDRFSGHQFPNYSSELNVNALLLGDSALYLCASSLQGPSGANVLTFGAGSRLTVL.

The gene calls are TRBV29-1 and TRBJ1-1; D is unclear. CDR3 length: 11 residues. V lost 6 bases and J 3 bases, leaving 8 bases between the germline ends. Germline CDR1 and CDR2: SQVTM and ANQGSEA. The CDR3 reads CSVVVDTEAFF. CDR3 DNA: TGCAGCGTCGTCGTGGACACTGAAGCTTTCTTT. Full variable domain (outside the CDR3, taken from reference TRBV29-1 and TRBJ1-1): SAVISQKPSRDICQRGTSLTIQCQVDSQVTMMFWYRQQPGQSLTLIATANQGSEATYESGFVIDKFPISRPNLTFSTLTVSNMSPEDSSIYLCSVVVDTEAFFGQGTRLTVV.

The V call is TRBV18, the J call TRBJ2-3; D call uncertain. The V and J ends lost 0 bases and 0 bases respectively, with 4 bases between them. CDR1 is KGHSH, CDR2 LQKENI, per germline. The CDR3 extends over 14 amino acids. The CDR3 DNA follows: TGTGCCAGCTCACCACCTTCAAGCACAGATACGCAGTATTTT. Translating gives CASSPPSSTDTQYF.

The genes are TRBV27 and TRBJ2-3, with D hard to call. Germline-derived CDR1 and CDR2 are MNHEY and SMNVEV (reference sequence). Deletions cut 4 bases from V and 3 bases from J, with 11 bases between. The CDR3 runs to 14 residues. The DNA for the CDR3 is TGTGCCAGCAGTTATCACACCGGAACAGATACGCAGTATTTT. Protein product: CASSYHTGTDTQYF.